The 30 T cell receptor beta chains in this list originate from one sample, sequenced in a study of blood T cell repertoires in COVID-19. Here immunoSEQ multiplex PCR was the method, and the copy in TCRdb shows in-frame clones only, minus some. The data hold roughly 36,000 clones, with 87% observed a single time. Material: peripheral blood. The receptor source for this set is a man in his fifties or sixties with active or convalescent COVID-19.

This CDR3 is CASSPTTSGTGELFF. The CDR3 DNA sequence: TGTGCCAGCAGTCCGACTACAAGTGGGACCGGGGAGCTGTTTTTT. This chain uses TRBV2 with TRBJ2-2; TRBD2 is a possible D gene (5 bases). V was cut by 5 bases and J by 5 bases, with 15 bases left in between. Looked up from germline, CDR1 is SNHLY and CDR2 is FYNNEI. The CDR3 consists of 15 residues.

This clone was counted once. This sequence joins TRBV5-1 and TRBJ2-2; D is possibly TRBD1 (6 bases). This CDR3 has 18 amino acids. V was pared by 5 bases and J by 3 bases, with 23 bases between. Looked up from germline, CDR1 is SGHRS and CDR2 is YFSETQ. Here the CDR3 DNA reads TGCGCCAGCAGTCTGCGAGCGTACACAGGGAAAGACACCGGGGAGCTGTTTTTT. Translated: CASSLRAYTGKDTGELFF.

This rearrangement joins TRBV27 to TRBJ2-1; D is perhaps TRBD2 (6 bases). The CDR3 loop spans 15 amino acids. The V gene's germline CDR1 is MNHEY and CDR2 SMNVEV (reference sequence). V gave up 5 bases and J gave up 2 bases, with 13 bases separating them. This CDR3 is CASSLQREAYNEQFF. In DNA form, the CDR3 reads TGTGCCAGCAGTCTACAGAGGGAGGCCTACAATGAGCAGTTCTTC.

This clone occurred a few times. The chain employs TRBV9 and TRBJ2-7, with 8 bases identical to TRBD2. CDR3 size: 15 residues. Germline V gene data show CDR1 as SGDLS and CDR2 as YYNGEE. The ends lost 3 bases at V and 3 bases at J; junction bases unmatched: 8. The CDR3 DNA is TGTGCCAGCAGCGAGGCCGGGGGGGAAGACTACGAGCAGTACTTC. Its translation: CASSEAGGEDYEQYF.

The table lists this clone with a few counts. The V and J genes are TRBV11-1 and TRBJ1-1, with D unresolved. The CDR3 has 13 residues. Germline V lookup: CDR1 SGHAT, CDR2 FQDESV (reference sequence). V lost 6 bases, J lost 1 base, and 9 bases lay in between. The DNA for the CDR3 is TGTGCCAGCAGTTCAGACTGGAACACTGAAGCTTTCTTT. This translates into CASSSDWNTEAFF.

The chain recombines TRBV19 with TRBJ1-2; 8 bases align to TRBD1. V shed 5 bases and J 1 base; nucleotides not matched to a gene: 18. The CDR3 consists of 19 residues. Germline values: CDR1 LNHDA, CDR2 SQIVND (reference sequence). CDR3 DNA sequence: TGTGCCAGTAGTCCCTCGACAGGGGTGGACAGGAATCTTAACTATGGCTACACCTTC. Its protein product is CASSPSTGVDRNLNYGYTF. Filled out from reference TRBV19 and TRBJ1-2, the complete variable domain reads DGGITQSPKYLFRKEGQNVTLSCEQNLNHDAMYWYRQDPGQGLRLIYYSQIVNDFQKGDIAEGYSVSREKKESFPLTVTSAQKNPTAFYLCASSPSTGVDRNLNYGYTFGSGTRLTVV.

In DNA form, the CDR3 reads TGTGCCAGCAGTGAGCGTCAAGGGGTCTACAATGAGCAGTTCTTC. Amino acid sequence: CASSERQGVYNEQFF. The V and J genes are TRBV2 and TRBJ2-1, with D possibly being TRBD1 (5 bases). The CDR3 loop spans 15 amino acids. Germline lookup yields CDR1 SNHLY and CDR2 FYNNEI. Deletions cut 3 bases from V and 3 bases from J, with 12 bases between.

This chain links TRBV2 with TRBJ2-2; 9 bases fit TRBD1. The CDR3 has 16 residues. Trimming at V came to 3 bases and at J to 7 bases, leaving 9 bases not matched to a gene. Germline lookup yields CDR1 SNHLY and CDR2 FYNNEI. The CDR3 sequence: CASSEGTGGYNGELFF. The CDR3 DNA sequence: TGTGCCAGCAGTGAGGGTACAGGGGGCTATAACGGGGAGCTGTTTTTT.

This chain joins TRBV10-3 and TRBJ1-5, with 8 bases fitting TRBD1. Germline assignment: CDR1 ENHRY and CDR2 SYGVKD. After removal of 3 bases from V and 11 bases from J, the junction contained 9 bases not matched to a gene. The CDR3 is 14 amino acids. The CDR3 DNA sequence: TGTGCCATCAGTGACGCGGACAGGGAGGGGACCCAGCATTTT. Protein sequence: CAISDADREGTQHF.

This sequence joins TRBV7-9 and TRBJ1-5; D uncertain. Germline CDR1 reads SEHNR; CDR2 reads FQNEAQ (reference sequence). The germline V and J ends were trimmed by 2 bases and 2 bases, with 16 bases remaining between them. This CDR3 has 17 residues. CDR3 amino acids: CASSLSSGLPGNQPQHF. CDR3 DNA: TGTGCCAGCAGCTTAAGCTCAGGCCTCCCAGGCAATCAGCCCCAGCATTTT. Full variable domain (missing parts from reference TRBV7-9 and TRBJ1-5): DTGVSQNPRHKITKRGQNVTFRCDPISEHNRLYWYRQTLGQGPEFLTYFQNEAQLEKSRLLSDRFSAERPKGSFSTLEIQRTEQGDSAMYLCASSLSSGLPGNQPQHFGDGTRLSIL.

This clone was observed a single time. The chain links TRBV4-1 to TRBJ1-4; maybe TRBD1 (6 bases). The V gene lost 4 bases and the J gene lost 6 bases, with 12 bases spanning the gap. The CDR3 is 14 amino acids. The V gene's germline CDR1 is MGHRA and CDR2 YSYEKL. CDR3 amino acids: CASSLREGDEKLFF. DNA of the CDR3: TGCGCCAGCAGCCTACGCGAGGGGGATGAAAAACTGTTTTTT.

The chain links TRBV19 to TRBJ2-5; TRBD1 aligns across 8 bases. The CDR3 covers 14 residues. Germline assignment: CDR1 LNHDA and CDR2 SQIVND (reference sequence). Trimming at V came to 7 bases and at J to 0 bases, leaving 4 bases not matched to a gene. The CDR3 spells CASTRTGNQETQYF. DNA of the CDR3: TGTGCCAGTACCCGGACAGGGAACCAAGAGACCCAGTACTTC.

The V gene is TRBV7-6, the J gene TRBJ1-2; the match to TRBD1 covers 9 bases. This CDR3 region has 14 residues. J gave up 2 bases and V 4 bases, and 2 bases lay outside the gene matches. Germline CDR1 is SGHVS and CDR2 is FNYEAQ. For the CDR3, the DNA is TGTGCCAGCAGCTCCGGGACAGGGAACTATGGCTACACCTTC. It specifies CASSSGTGNYGYTF.

In this sample, this clone turned up once. The chain combines TRBV11-3 with TRBJ2-3; 11 bases match TRBD2. Germline CDR1 reads SGHNT; CDR2 reads YENEEA. The CDR3 has 16 amino acids. The V and J ends lost 1 base and 0 bases, in that order; junction bases with no gene match: 0. CDR3 residues: CASSLGTSGSTDTQYF. The CDR3 nucleotides read TGTGCCAGCAGCTTAGGGACTAGCGGGAGCACAGATACGCAGTATTTT.

This rearrangement joins TRBV5-4 to TRBJ2-2, with a possible D match to TRBD2 (5 bases). Germline V lookup: CDR1 SGHNT, CDR2 YYREEE (reference sequence). The CDR3 has 12 amino acids. V lost 4 bases to trimming and J lost 6 bases, with 7 bases between them. The CDR3 DNA follows: TGTGCCAGCAGCCTCGGGGCCGGGGAGCTGTTTTTT. Encoded protein: CASSLGAGELFF.

The chain links TRBV2 to TRBJ1-1; the match to TRBD1 covers 9 bases. The germline CDR1 and CDR2 sequences are SNHLY and FYNNEI. Unmatched junction bases numbered 6, after V lost 4 bases and J lost 6 bases. The CDR3 is made up of 14 amino acids. The CDR3 loop reads CASSADRGEPEAFF. DNA for the CDR3: TGTGCCAGCAGTGCTGACAGGGGGGAGCCTGAAGCTTTCTTT.

The CDR3 sequence is CASSDSTSGSETGELFF. The CDR3 region has the DNA TGTGCCAGCAGTGACAGCACTAGCGGGAGTGAGACCGGGGAGCTGTTTTTT. This chain links TRBV6-4 with TRBJ2-2; 11 nucleotides agree with TRBD2. Unmatched junction bases numbered 7, after V lost 2 bases and J lost 5 bases. The CDR3 loop spans 17 amino acids. CDR1 MRHNA and CDR2 SNTAGT come from the germline V gene.

The chain couples TRBV2 to TRBJ2-1; 14 bases map to TRBD2. The CDR3 runs to 17 residues. The germline V gene has CDR1 SNHLY and CDR2 FYNNEI. Trimming at V came to 6 bases and at J to 4 bases, leaving 8 bases not matched to a gene. In DNA, the CDR3 is TGTGCCAGCAGGAAGGGACTAGCGGGGGCCTCTTACAATGAGCAGTTCTTC. Its protein product is CASRKGLAGASYNEQFF.

The J gene is TRBJ2-1, the V gene TRBV9, with 7 bases aligning to TRBD1. Trimming at V came to 3 bases and at J to 0 bases, leaving 3 bases not matched to a gene. This CDR3 is 15 amino acids long. In germline, CDR1 is SGDLS, CDR2 YYNGEE. The CDR3 loop is CASSATGNSYNEQFF. The CDR3 bases are TGTGCCAGCAGCGCGACAGGGAACTCCTACAATGAGCAGTTCTTC. The variable domain in full, completed from reference TRBV9 and TRBJ2-1, reads DSGVTQTPKHLITATGQRVTLRCSPRSGDLSVYWYQQSLDQGLQFLIQYYNGEERAKGNILERFSAQQFPDLHSELNLSSLELGDSALYFCASSATGNSYNEQFFGPGTRLTVL.

The V call is TRBV20-1, the J call TRBJ1-1; a weak D match, TRBD1 (5 bases). The CDR3 is made up of 14 amino acids. Germline CDR1 DFQATT, CDR2 SNEGSKA (reference sequence). The V and J ends lost 3 bases and 4 bases respectively, with 15 bases between them. CDR3 DNA: TGCAGTGCTAGTCGACGGGGGTCTCGCACTGAAGCTTTCTTT. As protein: CSASRRGSRTEAFF.

This chain uses TRBV6-6 with TRBJ1-4, with 7 nucleotides matching TRBD1. Germline CDR1 reads MNHNY; CDR2 reads SVGAGI (reference sequence). This CDR3 contains 14 residues. The J segment lost 2 bases and the V segment lost 6 bases, leaving 3 bases of the junction unmatched. In DNA form, the CDR3 reads TGTGCCAGCAGAACCAGGGGGACTAATGAAAAACTGTTTTTT. This gives the protein CASRTRGTNEKLFF.

V gene TRBV19 combines with J gene TRBJ2-1; 7 bases align to TRBD1. The CDR3 is 15 residues long. Per the germline V gene, CDR1 is LNHDA and CDR2 is SQIVND (reference sequence). V trimming: 7 bases; J trimming: 2 bases; junction bases outside the gene matches: 8. The DNA of the CDR3 is TGTGCCAGTAACCCCCGGCAGGGGGCCTACAATGAGCAGTTCTTC. Translating it yields CASNPRQGAYNEQFF.

The chain combines TRBV10-2 with TRBJ1-4; 8 bases fit TRBD1. This CDR3 spans 13 amino acids. CDR1 is WSHSY and CDR2 is SAAADI in the germline V gene. After removal of 6 bases from V and 5 bases from J, the junction contained 2 bases not matched to a gene. CDR3 in amino acids: CASSRDRNEKLFF. The CDR3, as DNA: TGCGCCAGCAGCAGGGACAGGAATGAAAAACTGTTTTTT.

This clone was recorded once. The chain employs TRBV7-9 and TRBJ2-7; 10 positions agree with TRBD2. The CDR3 is 17 residues long. Looked up from germline, CDR1 is SEHNR and CDR2 is FQNEAQ (reference sequence). With 1 base clipped from V and 2 bases from J, the junction kept 8 bases outside the gene matches. The CDR3 region is CASSLGTSGSEAYEQYF. The CDR3 DNA is TGTGCCAGCAGCTTAGGGACTAGCGGTTCGGAAGCCTACGAGCAGTACTTC.

This rearrangement joins TRBV19 to TRBJ1-6; the D is unclear. V lost 6 bases and J lost 5, with 17 bases in between. Germline V gives CDR1 LNHDA, CDR2 SQIVND (reference sequence). CDR3 length: 16 amino acids. CDR3: CASSSGRAENNSPLHF. For the CDR3, the DNA is TGTGCCAGTAGCAGCGGTCGGGCAGAGAATAATTCACCCCTCCACTTT.

The rearrangement uses TRBV7-9 and TRBJ1-2; 7 bases fit TRBD1. J lost 3 bases, V lost 6 bases, and 4 bases had no gene match. Germline CDR1 and CDR2: SEHNR and FQNEAQ (reference sequence). The CDR3 extends over 13 amino acids. DNA of the CDR3: TGTGCCAGCAGTTCCGACAGGGACTATGGCTACACCTTC. Protein product: CASSSDRDYGYTF.

The CDR3 DNA reads TGTGCCAGCAGCTCCGGACAGGGCTATGGCTACACCTTC. Translated: CASSSGQGYGYTF. The chain joins TRBV28 to TRBJ1-2, with 8 bases matching TRBD1. V lost 6 bases, J lost 4 bases, and 4 bases stayed unmatched. Germline V CDR1 and CDR2: MDHEN, SYDVKM. CDR3 size: 13 residues.

This clone showed up just a few times. V gene TRBV6-5 combines with J gene TRBJ2-2, with 10 bases matching TRBD1. The CDR3 length is 15 residues. Per the germline V gene, CDR1 is MNHEY and CDR2 is SVGAGI. The J segment lost 3 bases and the V segment lost 7 bases, leaving 5 bases of the junction unmatched. Here the CDR3 reads CASKVGTGDTGELFF. CDR3 nucleotide sequence: TGTGCCAGCAAGGTGGGGACAGGGGACACCGGGGAGCTGTTTTTT.

This chain joins TRBV7-9 and TRBJ1-1; TRBD1 matches 9 bases. The CDR3 has 13 residues. Germline V gene lookup returns CDR1 SEHNR and CDR2 FQNEAQ (reference sequence). V lost 6 bases and J lost 3; bases outside the gene matches: 2. CDR3 residues: CASSWTGDTEAFF. The CDR3 nucleotides read TGTGCCAGCAGTTGGACAGGGGACACTGAAGCTTTCTTT. Together with reference TRBV7-9 and TRBJ1-1, the CDR3 gives the full variable domain: DTGVSQNPRHKITKRGQNVTFRCDPISEHNRLYWYRQTLGQGPEFLTYFQNEAQLEKSRLLSDRFSAERPKGSFSTLEIQRTEQGDSAMYLCASSWTGDTEAFFGQGTRLTVV.

The chain combines TRBV6-5 with TRBJ1-1; TRBD1 matches 7 bases. The CDR3 loop spans 14 amino acids. V shed 2 bases, J shed 5 bases, and the junction held 5 bases outside the gene matches. Germline V lookup: CDR1 MNHEY, CDR2 SVGAGI. As DNA, the CDR3 is TGTGCCAGCAGTTACCAAGGGGGCGAGACTGAAGCTTTCTTT. The encoded protein is CASSYQGGETEAFF.